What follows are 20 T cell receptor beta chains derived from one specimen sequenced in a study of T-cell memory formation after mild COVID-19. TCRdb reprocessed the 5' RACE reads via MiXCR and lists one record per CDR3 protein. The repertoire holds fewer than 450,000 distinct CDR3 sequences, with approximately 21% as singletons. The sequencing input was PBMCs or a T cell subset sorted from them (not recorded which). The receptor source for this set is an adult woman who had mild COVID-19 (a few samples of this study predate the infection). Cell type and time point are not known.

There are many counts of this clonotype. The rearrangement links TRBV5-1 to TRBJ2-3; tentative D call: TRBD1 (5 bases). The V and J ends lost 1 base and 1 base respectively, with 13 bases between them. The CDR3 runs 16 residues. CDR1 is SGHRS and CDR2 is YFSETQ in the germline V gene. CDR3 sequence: CASSLSWGGGTDTQYF. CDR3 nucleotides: TGCGCCAGCAGCTTGTCGTGGGGCGGCGGCACAGATACGCAGTATTTT.

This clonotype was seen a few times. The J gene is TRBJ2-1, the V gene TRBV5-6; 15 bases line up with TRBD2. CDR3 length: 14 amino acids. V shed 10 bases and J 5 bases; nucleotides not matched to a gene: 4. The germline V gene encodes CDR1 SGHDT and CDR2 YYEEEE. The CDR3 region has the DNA TGTGCCGGGCGGACTAGCGGGGGGGACAATGAGCAGTTCTTC. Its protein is CAGRTSGGDNEQFF.

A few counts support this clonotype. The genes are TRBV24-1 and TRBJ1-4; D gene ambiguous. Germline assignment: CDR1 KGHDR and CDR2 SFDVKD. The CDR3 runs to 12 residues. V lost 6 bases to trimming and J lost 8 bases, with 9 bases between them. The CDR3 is CATSSLGEKLFF. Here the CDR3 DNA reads TGTGCCACCAGTTCCCTAGGCGAAAAACTGTTTTTT.

For the CDR3, the DNA is TGTGCCAGCAGCCAATTAGGATTTCAAGCTTTCTTT. Translating gives CASSQLGFQAFF. This sequence joins TRBV3-1 and TRBJ1-1; D uncertain. The CDR3 consists of 12 residues. Germline V gene sequence: CDR1 LGHDT, CDR2 YNNKEL (reference sequence). The V and J ends lost 2 bases and 9 bases respectively, with 10 bases between them.

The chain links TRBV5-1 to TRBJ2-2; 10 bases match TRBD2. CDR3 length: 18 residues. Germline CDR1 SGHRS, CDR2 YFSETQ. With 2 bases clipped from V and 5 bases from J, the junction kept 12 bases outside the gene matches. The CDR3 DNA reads TGCGCCAGCAGCTTTCGCACTAGCGGGGACGCGGGGACCGGGGAGCTGTTTTTT. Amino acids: CASSFRTSGDAGTGELFF.

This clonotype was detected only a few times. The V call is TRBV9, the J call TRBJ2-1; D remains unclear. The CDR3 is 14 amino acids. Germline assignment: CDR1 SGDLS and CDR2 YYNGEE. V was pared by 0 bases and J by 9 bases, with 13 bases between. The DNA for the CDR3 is TGTGCCAGCAGCGTAGACCGCAGGTTGGGTGAGCAGTTCTTC. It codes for CASSVDRRLGEQFF. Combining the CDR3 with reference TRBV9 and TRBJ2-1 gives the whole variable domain DSGVTQTPKHLITATGQRVTLRCSPRSGDLSVYWYQQSLDQGLQFLIQYYNGEERAKGNILERFSAQQFPDLHSELNLSSLELGDSALYFCASSVDRRLGEQFFGPGTRLTVL.

The CDR3 reads CASSFSGRRSYNEQFF. In DNA, the CDR3 is TGTGCCAGCAGTTTTAGCGGGAGGAGGTCCTACAATGAGCAGTTCTTC. The chain joins TRBV12-3 or TRBV12-4 to TRBJ2-1; 10 positions agree with TRBD2. The CDR3 runs to 16 residues. V was pared by 3 bases and J by 1 base, with 3 bases of the junction left unmatched.

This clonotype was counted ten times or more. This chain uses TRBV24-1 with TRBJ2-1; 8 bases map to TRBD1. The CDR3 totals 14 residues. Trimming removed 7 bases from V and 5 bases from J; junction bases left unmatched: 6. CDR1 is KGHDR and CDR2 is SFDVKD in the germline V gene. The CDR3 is CATSLDRAHNEQFF. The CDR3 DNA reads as TGTGCCACCAGCCTGGACAGGGCTCACAATGAGCAGTTCTTC.

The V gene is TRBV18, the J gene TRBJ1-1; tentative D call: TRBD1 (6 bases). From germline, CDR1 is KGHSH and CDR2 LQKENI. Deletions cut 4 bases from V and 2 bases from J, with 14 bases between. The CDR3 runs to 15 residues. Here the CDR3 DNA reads TGTGCCAGCTCACGGGCAGGGGATTCCAACACTGAAGCTTTCTTT. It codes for CASSRAGDSNTEAFF. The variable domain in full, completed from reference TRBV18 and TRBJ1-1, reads NAGVMQNPRHLVRRRGQEARLRCSPMKGHSHVYWYRQLPEEGLKFMVYLQKENIIDESGMPKERFSAEFPKEGPSILRIQQVVRGDSAAYFCASSRAGDSNTEAFFGQGTRLTVV.

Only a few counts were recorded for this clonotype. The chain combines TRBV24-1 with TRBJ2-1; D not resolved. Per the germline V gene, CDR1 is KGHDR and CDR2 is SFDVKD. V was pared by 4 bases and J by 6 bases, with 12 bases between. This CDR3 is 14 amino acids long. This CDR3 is CATSELVDPNEQFF. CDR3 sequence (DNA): TGTGCCACCAGTGAACTGGTGGACCCCAATGAGCAGTTCTTC.

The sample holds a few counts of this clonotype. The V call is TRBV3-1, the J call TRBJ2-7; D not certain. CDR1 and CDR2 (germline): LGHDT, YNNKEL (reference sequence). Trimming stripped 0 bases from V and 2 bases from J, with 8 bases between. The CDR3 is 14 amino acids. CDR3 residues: CASSQDSSAYEQYF. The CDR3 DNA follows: TGTGCCAGCAGCCAAGATAGCTCAGCCTACGAGCAGTACTTC.

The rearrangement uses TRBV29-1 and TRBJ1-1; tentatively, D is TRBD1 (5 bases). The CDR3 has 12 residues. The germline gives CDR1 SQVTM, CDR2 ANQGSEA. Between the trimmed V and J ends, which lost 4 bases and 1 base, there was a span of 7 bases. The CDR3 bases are TGCAGCGTTGGGGGCAGGAACACTGAAGCTTTCTTT. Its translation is CSVGGRNTEAFF.

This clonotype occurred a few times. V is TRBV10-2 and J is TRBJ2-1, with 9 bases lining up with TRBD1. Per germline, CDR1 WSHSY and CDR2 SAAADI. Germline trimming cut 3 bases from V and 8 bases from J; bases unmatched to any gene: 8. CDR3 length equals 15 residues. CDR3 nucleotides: TGCGCCAGCAGTGACCCGGACAGGGGAATTTATGAGCAGTTCTTC. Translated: CASSDPDRGIYEQFF.

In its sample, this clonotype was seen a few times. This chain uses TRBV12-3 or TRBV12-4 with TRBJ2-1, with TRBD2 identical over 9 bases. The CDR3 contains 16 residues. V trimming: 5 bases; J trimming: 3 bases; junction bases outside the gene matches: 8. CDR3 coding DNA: TGTGCCAGCAGTCGCCAGACTAGCGGATACTACAATGAGCAGTTCTTC. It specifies CASSRQTSGYYNEQFF.

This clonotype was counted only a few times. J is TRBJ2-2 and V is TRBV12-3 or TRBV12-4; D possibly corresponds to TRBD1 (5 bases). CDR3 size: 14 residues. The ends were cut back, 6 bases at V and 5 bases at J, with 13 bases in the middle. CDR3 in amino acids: CASRPTTGTGELFF. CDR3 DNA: TGTGCCAGCAGACCCACCACAGGAACCGGGGAGCTGTTTTTT.

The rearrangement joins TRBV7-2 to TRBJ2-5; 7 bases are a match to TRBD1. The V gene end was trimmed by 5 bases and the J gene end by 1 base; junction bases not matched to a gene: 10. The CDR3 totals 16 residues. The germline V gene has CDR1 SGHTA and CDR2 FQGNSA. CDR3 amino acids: CASSVRPGQFQETQYF. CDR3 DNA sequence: TGTGCCAGCAGCGTGCGACCGGGACAGTTCCAAGAGACCCAGTACTTC.

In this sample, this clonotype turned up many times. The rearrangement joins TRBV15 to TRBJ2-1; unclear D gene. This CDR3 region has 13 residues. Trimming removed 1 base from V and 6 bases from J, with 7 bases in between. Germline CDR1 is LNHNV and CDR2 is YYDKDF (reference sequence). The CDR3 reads CATSRVRPNEQFF. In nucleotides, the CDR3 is TGTGCCACCAGCAGAGTGAGGCCCAATGAGCAGTTCTTC.

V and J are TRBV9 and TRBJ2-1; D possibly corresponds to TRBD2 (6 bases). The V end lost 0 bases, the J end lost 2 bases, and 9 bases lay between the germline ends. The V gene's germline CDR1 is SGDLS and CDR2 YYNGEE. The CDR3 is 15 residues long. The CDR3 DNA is TGTGCCAGCAGCGTAGCCGGGGGTCCCTACAATGAGCAGTTCTTC. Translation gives CASSVAGGPYNEQFF.

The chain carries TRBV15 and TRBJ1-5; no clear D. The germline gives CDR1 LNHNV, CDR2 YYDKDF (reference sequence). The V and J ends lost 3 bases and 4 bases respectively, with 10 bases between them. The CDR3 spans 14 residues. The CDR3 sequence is CATSSGPGNQPQHF. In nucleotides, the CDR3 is TGTGCCACCAGCAGTGGGCCGGGAAATCAGCCCCAGCATTTT.

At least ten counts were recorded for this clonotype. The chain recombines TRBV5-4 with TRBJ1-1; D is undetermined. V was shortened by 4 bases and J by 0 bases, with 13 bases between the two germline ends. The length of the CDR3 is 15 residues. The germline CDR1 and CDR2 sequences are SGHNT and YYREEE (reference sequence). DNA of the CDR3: TGTGCCAGCAGCAATCCAGGATTCATGAACACTGAAGCTTTCTTT. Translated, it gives CASSNPGFMNTEAFF.